Each of the 2 T cell receptor beta chains below was sequenced from the same sample in a study of CD8 T cells in Susac syndrome. Reverse transcription of roughly 0.5 to 1 ug RNA was performed with random hexamers. TCRdb re-called the immunoSEQ multiplex PCR reads through MiXCR, storing one row per CDR3 protein. The table records about 100,000 distinct CDR3 sequences, 90% to 95% of them present only once. Sequenced material: CD8+ T cells from PBMCs. The receptors were gathered from a human donor in good health.

The V call is TRBV4-1, the J call TRBJ2-3; TRBD1 matches 8 bases. V dropped 1 base and J dropped 1; count of bases not matched to a gene: 4. This CDR3 has 16 amino acids. Germline assignment: CDR1 MGHRA and CDR2 YSYEKL. For the CDR3, the DNA is TGCGCCAGCAGCCAAGCCGACAGGGGCGGCACAGATACGCAGTATTTT. It translates to CASSQADRGGTDTQYF.

The gene calls are TRBV12-3 or TRBV12-4 and TRBJ2-7, with D uncertain. CDR3 length: 12 residues. The V and J ends lost 6 bases and 2 bases respectively, with 8 bases between them. The DNA of the CDR3 is TGTGCCAGCAGCCCAGAACCCTACGAGCAGTACTTC. Translated: CASSPEPYEQYF.